Listed below are T cell receptor beta chains from one sample, sequenced in a study of T cell changes during pregnancy in multiple sclerosis. Profiled with immunoSEQ multiplex PCR; TCRdb holds only in-frame clones, not every one. The table lists tens of thousands of clones, 80% to 95% of them singletons. Sequences were derived from CD8+ T cells from peripheral blood mononuclear cells, sampled in the third trimester of pregnancy. All receptors derive from a female donor with multiple sclerosis, enrolled in a pregnancy study. Both conserved end residues are part of each CDR3. The order of the fields is V gene, D gene, clone size, J gene, CDR3 DNA, CDR3 protein. The D gene is left open where the match is weak. Part of the rows lack a size; the others show once, few, many or a class for expanded clones.

>TRBV7-8|TRBD1|NA|TRBJ1-1
TGTGCCAGCAGCTCATTGACAGGGGTGAACACTGAAGCTTTCTTT
CASSSLTGVNTEAFF
>TRBV13|NA|NA|TRBJ2-1
TGTGCCAGCAGCTTGTTCAACAATGAGCAGTTCTTC
CASSLFNNEQFF
>TRBV30|NA|NA|TRBJ2-7
TGTGCCTGGAACGGCGCGAGGAACGAGCAGTACTTC
CAWNGARNEQYF
>TRBV7-3|NA|NA|TRBJ2-1
TGTGCCAGCAGCGGCCCGGGGGTCAATGAGCAGTTCTTC
CASSGPGVNEQFF
>TRBV28|TRBD1|NA|TRBJ2-3
TGTGCCAGCAGTTTCCCCACAGGGGGCGGCTATCAGTCGGGTTCTAGCACAGATACGCAGTATTTT
CASSFPTGGGYQSGSSTDTQYF
>TRBV2|NA|NA|TRBJ1-1
TGTGCCAGCAGTGCGAGTGAAGCTTTCTTT
CASSASEAFF
>TRBV10-3|TRBD2|NA|TRBJ2-6
TGTGCCATCAGCGGGGGAGGGGCAGGGTACTCTGGGGCCAACGTCCTGACTTTC
CAISGGGAGYSGANVLTF
>TRBV27|NA|NA|TRBJ2-7
TGTGCCAGCAGTTCACAAATCGACAGGTACGAGCAGTACTTC
CASSSQIDRYEQYF
>TRBV20-1|NA|NA|TRBJ1-6
TGCAGTGCTAGAGAGGGTCCAGGGGTCCACTTT
CSAREGPGVHF
>TRBV2|TRBD1|NA|TRBJ2-4
TGTGCCAGCAGAGCGGAGACAGGGAAAAACATTCAGTACTTC
CASRAETGKNIQYF
>TRBV6-6|NA|NA|TRBJ2-1
TGTGCCAGCAGTTACTCGATTAGCAGCTCCTACAATGAGCAGTTCTTC
CASSYSISSSYNEQFF
>TRBV15|NA|NA|TRBJ2-7
TGTGCCACCTCGCAGGGTGGCGAGCAGTACTTC
CATSQGGEQYF
>TRBV5-5|NA|NA|TRBJ1-1
TGTGCCAGCAGCTTGCAATCGAACACTGAAGCTTTCTTT
CASSLQSNTEAFF
>TRBV13|NA|NA|TRBJ2-6
TGTGCCAGCAGCTCCGCCGAAGCCTCTGGGGCCAACGTCCTGACTTTC
CASSSAEASGANVLTF
>TRBV4-3|NA|NA|TRBJ2-1
TGCGCCAGCACCCACGGGGTGGTTTACAATGAGCAGTTCTTC
CASTHGVVYNEQFF
>TRBV9|NA|once|TRBJ2-3
TGTGCCAGCAGCCCATCATACACCGTCGAAATGGGGCCCACGCAGTATTTT
CASSPSYTVEMGPTQYF
>TRBV4-3|TRBD1|medium-sized|TRBJ1-2
TGCGCCAGCAGCCAAGAGTTAGGGGGCCGTGGCTACACCTTC
CASSQELGGRGYTF
>TRBV5-1|TRBD2|NA|TRBJ2-1
TGCGCCAGCAGCTTGGAACTAGCGGCATACAATGAGCAGTTCTTC
CASSLELAAYNEQFF
>TRBV7-9|TRBD2|NA|TRBJ2-5
TGTGCCAGCAGCCGCGCTAGCGGGGGGGCCGGGGAGACCCAGTACTTC
CASSRASGGAGETQYF
>TRBV7-3|TRBD2|NA|TRBJ2-3
TGTGCCAGCAGCCCCGGACTAGCGGGTAGGACAGATACGCAGTATTTT
CASSPGLAGRTDTQYF
>TRBV7-2|NA|NA|TRBJ1-1
TGTGCCAGCAGCTACGGCACAGGGGAAGCTTTCTTT
CASSYGTGEAFF
>TRBV15|NA|NA|TRBJ2-7
TGTGCCACCGCCCCCGGGAGAGAGGGCTACGAGCAGTACTTC
CATAPGREGYEQYF
>TRBV18|NA|NA|TRBJ2-7
TGTGCCAGCTCACCACCCGCGAGCTCCTACGAGCAGTACTTC
CASSPPASSYEQYF
>TRBV5-1|NA|NA|TRBJ2-7
TGCGCCAGCAGCTTGGCCCGCGACAGCAATTCCTACGAGCAGTACTTC
CASSLARDSNSYEQYF
>TRBV13|TRBD2|NA|TRBJ2-7
TGTGCCAGCAGCCAAAAGCGGGAGTTTACCTACGAGCAGTACTTC
CASSQKREFTYEQYF
>TRBV6-1|NA|NA|TRBJ2-7
TGTGCCAGCAGTGTGGCGACAATGAAGGGGGAGCAGTACTTC
CASSVATMKGEQYF
>TRBV5-1|NA|NA|TRBJ1-1
TGCGCCAGCAGCTTGGTTACCTCATTGCACAGGGCTGAAGCTTTCTTT
CASSLVTSLHRAEAFF
>TRBV7-6|TRBD1|NA|TRBJ2-5
TGTGCCAGCAGTACCTTTGAGGGGGCTGGAGAGACCCAGTACTTC
CASSTFEGAGETQYF
>TRBV15|NA|NA|TRBJ1-5
TGTGCCACCAGCAGAGACCGGGACTTAGGACAGCCCCAGCATTTT
CATSRDRDLGQPQHF
>TRBV7-2|TRBD2|NA|TRBJ2-3
TGTGCCAGCAGCTTATTAGCGGGAGCCACAGATACGCAGTATTTT
CASSLLAGATDTQYF
>TRBV10-1|NA|NA|TRBJ2-1
TGCGCCAGCAGTGACGGGACTTCTCGCAATGAGCAGTTCTTC
CASSDGTSRNEQFF
>TRBV27|NA|NA|TRBJ1-2
TGTGCCAGCAGTACCCAGCGCAGGGACTATGGCTACACCTTC
CASSTQRRDYGYTF
>TRBV7-2|TRBD1|once|TRBJ2-3
TGTGCCAGCAGCTTCGACAGGGCCTTGGGCACAGATACGCAGTATTTT
CASSFDRALGTDTQYF
>TRBV4-1|TRBD2|NA|TRBJ2-1
TGCGCCAGCCTGGGGACTAGCGGGAGGGGTACCTACAATGAGCAGTTCTTC
CASLGTSGRGTYNEQFF
>TRBV15|TRBD1|NA|TRBJ2-1
TGTGCCATCCGTGGCCGGGACAGCCTCTACAATGAGCAGTTCTTC
CAIRGRDSLYNEQFF
>TRBV4-1|NA|NA|TRBJ2-1
TGCGCCAGCAGCCAGGACAGTTTTAGCAATGAGCAGTTCTTC
CASSQDSFSNEQFF
>TRBV5-1|NA|NA|TRBJ1-1
TGCGCCAGCAGGCAAGGAGGGAACACTGAAGCTTTCTTT
CASRQGGNTEAFF
>TRBV2|NA|NA|TRBJ2-1
TGTGCCAGCCCAGGGGGGAGGTACAATGAGCAGTTCTTC
CASPGGRYNEQFF
>TRBV11-2|TRBD2|NA|TRBJ2-2
TGTGCCAGCATGGTAGCGGGAGGGCTGTACACCGGGGAGCTGTTTTTT
CASMVAGGLYTGELFF
>TRBV4-3|NA|NA|TRBJ1-5
TGCGCCACCGACTTTTGGAGGGATAGCAATCAGCCCCAGCATTTT
CATDFWRDSNQPQHF
>TRBV9|NA|NA|TRBJ2-1
TGTGCCAGCAGCGTAGAAGCCCAGGCCGAAAGTGAGCAGTTCTTC
CASSVEAQAESEQFF